This T cell receptor (beta chain) was sequenced during a study of cytomegalovirus exposure and HLA in healthy donors. Across the study: A later analysis reported the 130 or so validation repertoires used the same platform as the roughly 700 first-cohort repertoires.

CDR1 WSHSY and CDR2 SAAADI come from the germline V gene. Trimming took off 10 bases at V and 4 bases at J, with 16 bases between the two ends. The CDR3 covers 13 residues. Profiled with immunoSEQ multiplex PCR; TCRdb holds only in-frame clones, not every one. The sample lists 250,000 to 400,000 clones, around 90% occurring once. Comment on this clone: Its antigen is currently unknown.

Study outcomes and limitations: Whilst most TCR sequences proved rare, a subset of public TCRs occurred across many donors. Cytomegalovirus association was assigned to 170 or so TCR beta chains.

This TCR derives from a man younger than 40 in good health and CMV-seronegative. The chain joins TRBV10-2 to TRBJ1-2; D call uncertain. The sequenced sample was PBMCs. The chain's CDR3 is CATSPEGPYGYTF. The CDR3 DNA reads TGCGCCACCTCCCCAGAGGGTCCCTATGGCTACACCTTC.